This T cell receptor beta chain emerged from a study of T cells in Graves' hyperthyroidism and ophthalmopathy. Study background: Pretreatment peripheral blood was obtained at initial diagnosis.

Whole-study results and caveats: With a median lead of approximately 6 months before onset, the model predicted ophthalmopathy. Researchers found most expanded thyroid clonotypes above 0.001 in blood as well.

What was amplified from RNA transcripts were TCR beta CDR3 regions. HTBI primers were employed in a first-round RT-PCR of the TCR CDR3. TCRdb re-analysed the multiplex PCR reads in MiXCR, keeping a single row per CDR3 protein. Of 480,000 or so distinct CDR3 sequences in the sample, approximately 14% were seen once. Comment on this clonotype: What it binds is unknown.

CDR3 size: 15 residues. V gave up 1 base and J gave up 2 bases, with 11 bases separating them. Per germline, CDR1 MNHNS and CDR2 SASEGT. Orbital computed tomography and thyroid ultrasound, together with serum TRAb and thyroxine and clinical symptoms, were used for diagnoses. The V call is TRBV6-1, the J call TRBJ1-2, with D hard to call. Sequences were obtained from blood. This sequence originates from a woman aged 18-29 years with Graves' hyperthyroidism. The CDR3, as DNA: TGTGCCAGCAGTGAAGGCCCGGGATCAAACTATGGCTACACCTTC. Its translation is CASSEGPGSNYGYTF.